This TCR beta chain is drawn from a study of blood T cell repertoires in COVID-19 (dated by TCRdb to 2018 to 2021). About the full investigation: Samples covering the acute and convalescent phases of COVID-19 were provided by collaborators in the United States, Italy and Spain. A de-identified subject ID, COVID-19 status, age in years and sex were almost always included in the sample metadata. The repertoires were released in a freely available public database intended as a resource for research on the immune response to SARS-CoV-2. The material from the prospective study consisted of cDNA or gDNA derived from T cells, B-cell-depleted T cells, or PBMCs. The samples were drawn from the first 160 participants of the ongoing ImmuneRACE study and from 950 to 1,500 subjects provided by 6 global collaborators. Where available, HLA class I and class II types were taken from metadata supplied by the sample provider and were not determined by assay-based typing. Deeply sampled blood TCRbeta repertoires from subjects exposed to, actively infected with, or recovered from COVID-19 were included in the dataset. The full study reports these points: Clinical and demographic metadata were provided uncurated, with the amount varying by source and participant.

Collaborating institutions collected whole blood in K2EDTA tubes following their own protocols. For TCRbeta analysis, collaborators shipped samples in one of three forms: frozen whole blood, isolated PBMCs, or DNA extracted from either of those sample types. Points on this clone: Its antigen is unknown. Base qualities were left out, and no much larger clone turns up one base away.

TCRbeta CDR3 regions were amplified from genomic DNA using the immunoSEQ Assay, a bias-controlled multiplex PCR. Processing in the source paper ran as follows. The number of nucleated cells in each sample was estimated by amplification of reference gene primers within the assay. To quantify the absolute abundance of each unique TCRbeta CDR3 rearrangement, sequence reads were collapsed and filtered. Productive Simpson clonality was computed per sample as the square root of Simpson's diversity index over productive rearrangements. What TCRdb holds here is the immuneACCESS table cut down to in-frame rearrangements. Part of the clones is not present; checked against another copy, under half of the missing clones reflect an unresolved V gene, and the others are unexplained. V and J calls and clone size are as listed in that table; D and trimming were resolved from the DNA. For this sample there are 95,000 to 150,000 clones; 75% to 85% appear just once. In total, the top ten clones hold almost 4% of the sample.

For CDR1 and CDR2, the germline V gene lists SGHNT and YENEEA. V loses 2 bases, J loses 7 bases, and the germline ends lie 8 bases apart. The CDR3 contains 13 residues, cysteine and phenylalanine counted. Left in the record is the CDR3 DNA by itself, 39 bases read in frame from the first base. The TCR was taken from a woman of 80 years or more with acute or convalescent COVID-19. What was sequenced was peripheral blood. The V and J genes are TRBV11-3 and TRBJ2-2; no D gene is confidently identified. The sequenced DNA is TGTGCCAGCAGCTTAAGTAGAGACGGGGAGCTGTTTTTT. Protein translation: CASSLSRDGELFF.